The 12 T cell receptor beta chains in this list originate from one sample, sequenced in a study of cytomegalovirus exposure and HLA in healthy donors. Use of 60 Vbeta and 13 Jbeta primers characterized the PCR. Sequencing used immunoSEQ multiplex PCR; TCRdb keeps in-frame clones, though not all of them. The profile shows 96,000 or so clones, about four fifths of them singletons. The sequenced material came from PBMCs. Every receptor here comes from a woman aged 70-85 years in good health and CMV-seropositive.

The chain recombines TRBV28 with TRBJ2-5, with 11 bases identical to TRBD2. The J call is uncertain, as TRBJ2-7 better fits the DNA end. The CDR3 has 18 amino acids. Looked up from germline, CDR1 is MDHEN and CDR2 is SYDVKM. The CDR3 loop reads CASSTSPSGRRASYEQYF. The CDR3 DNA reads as TGTGCCAGCAGTACAAGCCCTAGCGGGAGGAGGGCCTCCTACGAGCAGTACTTC.

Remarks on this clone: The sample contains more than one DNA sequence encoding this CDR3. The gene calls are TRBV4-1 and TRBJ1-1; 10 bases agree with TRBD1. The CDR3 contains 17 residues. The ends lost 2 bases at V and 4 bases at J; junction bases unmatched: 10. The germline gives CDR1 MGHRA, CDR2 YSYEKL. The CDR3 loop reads CASSQWGTGAGGTEAFF. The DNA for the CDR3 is TGCGCCAGCAGCCAATGGGGGACAGGGGCAGGCGGCACTGAAGCTTTCTTT.

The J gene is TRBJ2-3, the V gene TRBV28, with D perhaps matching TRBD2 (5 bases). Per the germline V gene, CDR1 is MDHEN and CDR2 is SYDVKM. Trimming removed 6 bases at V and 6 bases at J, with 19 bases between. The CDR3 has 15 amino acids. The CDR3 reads CASSSTLSGRDTQYF. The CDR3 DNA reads TGTGCCAGCAGCTCCACCTTAAGCGGAAGGGATACGCAGTATTTT.

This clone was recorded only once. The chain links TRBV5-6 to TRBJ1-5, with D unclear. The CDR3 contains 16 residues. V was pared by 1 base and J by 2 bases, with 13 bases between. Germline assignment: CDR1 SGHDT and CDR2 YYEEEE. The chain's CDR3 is CASSLTHSSGNQPQHF. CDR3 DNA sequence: TGTGCCAGCAGCTTGACCCACTCCAGCGGCAATCAGCCCCAGCATTTT.

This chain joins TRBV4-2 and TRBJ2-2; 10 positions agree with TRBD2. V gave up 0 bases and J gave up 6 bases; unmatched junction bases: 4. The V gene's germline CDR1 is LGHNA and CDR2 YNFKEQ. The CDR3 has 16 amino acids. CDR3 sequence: CASSQDPAGGPGELFF. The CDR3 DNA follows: TGTGCCAGCAGCCAAGATCCAGCGGGGGGGCCCGGGGAGCTGTTTTTT.

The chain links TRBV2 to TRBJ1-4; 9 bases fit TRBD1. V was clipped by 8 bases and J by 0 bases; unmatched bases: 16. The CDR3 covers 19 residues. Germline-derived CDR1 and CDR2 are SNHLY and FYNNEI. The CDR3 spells CASGKGQGRLPATNEKLFF. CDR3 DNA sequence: TGTGCCAGCGGTAAAGGACAGGGGCGTCTACCCGCAACTAATGAAAAACTGTTTTTT.

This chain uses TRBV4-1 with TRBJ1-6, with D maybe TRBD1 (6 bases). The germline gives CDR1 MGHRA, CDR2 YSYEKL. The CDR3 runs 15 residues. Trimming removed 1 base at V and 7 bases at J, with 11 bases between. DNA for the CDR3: TGCGCCAGCAGCCAAGCCCCCACAGGGAATTCACCCCTCCACTTT. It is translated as CASSQAPTGNSPLHF.

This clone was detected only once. The CDR3 nucleotides read TGTGCCAGCTCACCACCCTCTAGCGGAGGGAATGAGCAGTTCTTC. It specifies CASSPPSSGGNEQFF. The rearrangement uses TRBV18 and TRBJ2-1, with TRBD2 matching over 7 bases. V dropped 0 bases and J dropped 7; count of bases not matched to a gene: 6. This CDR3 contains 15 residues. Germline loops: CDR1 KGHSH, CDR2 LQKENI.

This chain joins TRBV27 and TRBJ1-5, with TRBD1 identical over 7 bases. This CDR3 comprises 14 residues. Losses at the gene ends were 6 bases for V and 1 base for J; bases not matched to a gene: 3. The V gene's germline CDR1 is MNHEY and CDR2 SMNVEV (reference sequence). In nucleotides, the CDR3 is TGTGCCAGCAGGCCGACAGGGAGCAATCAGCCCCAGCATTTT. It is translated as CASRPTGSNQPQHF.

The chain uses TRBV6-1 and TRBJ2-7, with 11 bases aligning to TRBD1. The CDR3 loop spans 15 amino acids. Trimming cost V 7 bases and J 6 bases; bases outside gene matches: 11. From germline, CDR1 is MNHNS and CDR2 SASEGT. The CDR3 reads CASISTGTGGLEQYF. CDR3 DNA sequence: TGTGCCAGCATTTCTACCGGGACAGGGGGGCTCGAGCAGTACTTC.

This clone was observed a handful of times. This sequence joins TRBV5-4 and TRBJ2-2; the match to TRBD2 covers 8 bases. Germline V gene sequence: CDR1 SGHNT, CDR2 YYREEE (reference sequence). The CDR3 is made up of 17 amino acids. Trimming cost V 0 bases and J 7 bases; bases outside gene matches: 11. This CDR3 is CASSLAGSSGNLGELFF. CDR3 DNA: TGTGCCAGCAGCTTGGCCGGGAGTAGCGGGAATCTCGGGGAGCTGTTTTTT.

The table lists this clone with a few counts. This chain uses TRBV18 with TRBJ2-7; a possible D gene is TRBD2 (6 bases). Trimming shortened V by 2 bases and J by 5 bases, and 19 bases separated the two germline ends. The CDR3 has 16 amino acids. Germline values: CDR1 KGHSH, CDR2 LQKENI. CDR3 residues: CASSPVSGGRSDEQYF. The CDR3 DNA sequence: TGTGCCAGCTCACCAGTTAGCGGAGGGCGGTCCGACGAGCAGTACTTC.